The 7 T cell receptor beta chains below were found in one sample sequenced in a study of cytomegalovirus exposure and HLA in healthy donors (dated by TCRdb to the late 2010s). Preparation of the library involved the immunoSEQ multiplex PCR assay. A mixture of 60 forward primers for TCR Vbeta segments and 13 reverse primers for TCR Jbeta segments was used in the multiplex PCR. Drawn from immuneACCESS, this table holds only the in-frame rearrangements with V and J called that TCRdb kept. Clones are partly lost; checked studies trace under half to an unresolved V gene and leave the rest unexplained. Within this sample are about 130,000 clones, with about 10% of them counted one time only. The top ten clones comprise 6% to 7.5% of the sample. The sample was PBMCs. The receptors stem from a woman aged 40 to 50 in good health and CMV-seropositive.

In the case of this clone: The sample holds other DNA sequences that translate to the same CDR3. The V call is TRBV4-1, the J call TRBJ2-3, with 7 bases aligning to TRBD1. Germline loops: CDR1 MGHRA, CDR2 YSYEKL. J was trimmed by 15 bases and V by 0 bases; bases with no gene match: 9. This CDR3 has 13 amino acids. CDR3 DNA: TGCGCCAGCAGCCAAGAACCGGACAGGCCCTCCTATTTT. Residues: CASSQEPDRPSYF.

This clone appeared a few times. The chain combines TRBV7-9 with TRBJ2-3; D gene unclear. V was trimmed by 7 bases and J by 1 base, leaving 15 bases between them. The CDR3 runs 15 residues. Germline V gene sequence: CDR1 SEHNR, CDR2 FQNEAQ (reference sequence). The CDR3 protein is CASTPLGRRTDTQYF. The DNA of the CDR3 is TGTGCCAGCACCCCCCTGGGCAGGCGCACAGATACGCAGTATTTT.

There are a few counts of this clone. This chain joins TRBV10-3 and TRBJ1-2; 12 bases agree with TRBD1. Germline V gene sequence: CDR1 ENHRY, CDR2 SYGVKD. Losses at the gene ends were 7 bases for V and 8 bases for J; bases not matched to a gene: 11. There are 15 residues in the CDR3. CDR3 in amino acids: CAITGTGGQEAGYTF. CDR3 bases: TGTGCCATCACGGGGACAGGGGGCCAGGAGGCGGGCTACACCTTC.

This clone was picked up a small number of times. The J gene is TRBJ2-6, the V gene TRBV7-2; no clear D gene. V lost 5 bases to trimming and J lost 0 bases, with 20 bases between them. CDR3 size: 19 residues. In germline, CDR1 is SGHTA, CDR2 FQGNSA. The CDR3 loop reads CASSTEALLPSSGANVLTF. The CDR3 DNA sequence: TGTGCCAGCAGCACCGAGGCCCTACTCCCTAGCTCTGGGGCCAACGTCCTGACTTTC.

This clone occurred a few times. This chain joins TRBV6-4 and TRBJ2-5; TRBD1 matches at 9 bases. Germline trimming cut 5 bases from V and 5 bases from J; bases unmatched to any gene: 3. This CDR3 region has 13 residues. The germline CDR1 and CDR2 sequences are MRHNA and SNTAGT. CDR3 bases: TGTGCCAGCAGTTACAGGGGGCTTGAGACCCAGTACTTC. It codes for CASSYRGLETQYF.

The V call is TRBV7-6, the J call TRBJ2-2; 10 nucleotides agree with TRBD1. The CDR3 length is 17 residues. Unmatched junction bases numbered 10, after V lost 4 bases and J lost 5 bases. Germline lookup yields CDR1 SGHVS and CDR2 FNYEAQ. The CDR3 DNA reads TGTGCCAGCAGCTACCTGTTGACAGGGGGCGCAACCGGGGAGCTGTTTTTT. Encoded protein: CASSYLLTGGATGELFF.

This clone was counted only a few times. The chain employs TRBV10-3 and TRBJ1-2; 10 bases are shared with TRBD1. Germline V gene sequence: CDR1 ENHRY, CDR2 SYGVKD. The CDR3 is 13 amino acids. The V and J ends lost 6 bases and 7 bases, in that order; junction bases with no gene match: 5. The CDR3 region is CAIRTGQGLGYTF. CDR3 DNA: TGTGCCATCAGGACGGGACAGGGGCTTGGCTACACCTTC.